This T cell receptor beta chain was captured in a study of radiation and T cells in renal cell carcinoma. Study-level information: Nephrectomy followed 15 Gy stereotactic body radiation by 4 weeks. The study, taken as a whole, reports: In blood, top tumor clones expanded by 2 weeks, shrinking by 4. No pretreatment tumor biopsies were available for baseline clonotypes.

Stated time point: baseline pretreatment blood. As for treatment: 15 Gy SBRT to primary tumor, nephrectomy 4 weeks later. Blood was sampled at baseline, 2 weeks and 4 weeks after SBRT. About this clone itself: Antigen unknown.

The table came from immunoSEQ multiplex PCR; TCRdb's copy has only in-frame clones and leaves some out. There are 130,000 to 150,000 clones in the sample; nearly 90% occur only once, and about 12% lies in the top ten. V lost 5 bases, J lost 7 bases, and 24 bases lay in between. The CDR3 length is 16 residues. Germline values: CDR1 KGHSH, CDR2 LQKENI. V gene TRBV18 combines with J gene TRBJ2-7; maybe TRBD1 (6 bases). The sample in question was blood, obtained from a patient whose treatment included radiotherapy and nephrectomy. The receptor's source is a woman between 45 and 65 years old with renal cell carcinoma. As DNA, the CDR3 is TGTGCCAGCTCATCAACCAATTTGAAACAGGGTGAGGAGCAGTACTTC. Amino acid sequence: CASSSTNLKQGEEQYF.